One sample yielded the 24 T cell receptor beta chains listed below, sequenced in a study of post-analysis software for immune sequencing data. What these receptors recognize is not known. Unique-molecular-identifier-tagged TCR beta cDNA libraries were used. TCRdb re-called the PCR reads through MiXCR, storing one row per CDR3 protein. This repertoire shows fewer than 850,000 distinct CDR3 sequences, roughly 46% found once; its top ten account for roughly 4.4%. Study findings and constraints: A few TRBV segments, TRBV5-6, TRBV5-1 and TRBV20-1 among them, were found more frequent in patients than controls.

Sequencing used blood. The receptors stem from a girl aged 5 to 17 with multiple sclerosis.

This clonotype was counted between two and nine times. J is TRBJ2-1 and V is TRBV6-1; the D gene is possibly TRBD2 (7 bases). V was clipped by 2 bases and J by 3 bases, with 11 bases between them. The CDR3 totals 15 residues. Looked up from germline, CDR1 is MNHNS and CDR2 is SASEGT. In DNA, the CDR3 is TGTGCCAGCAGTGAAAGGGGGGAGGGCTACAATGAGCAGTTCTTC. It is translated as CASSERGEGYNEQFF.

The rearrangement uses TRBV19 and TRBJ1-1, with TRBD1 matching over 8 bases. The CDR3 runs 14 residues. Germline CDR1 reads LNHDA; CDR2 reads SQIVND (reference sequence). The J segment lost 0 bases and the V segment lost 4 bases, leaving 1 base of the junction unmatched. Here the CDR3 reads CASSKDRVNTEAFF. The CDR3, as DNA: TGTGCCAGTAGTAAGGACAGGGTGAACACTGAAGCTTTCTTT.

This clonotype showed up just a few times. The chain combines TRBV9 with TRBJ2-4; possibly TRBD1 or TRBD2 for D (7 bases each). The J call may be incorrect, as the DNA end agrees better with TRBJ2-7. The germline gives CDR1 SGDLS, CDR2 YYNGEE. The length of the CDR3 is 17 residues. Written as DNA, the CDR3 is TGTGCCAGCAGCGTAGACCCCTGGGAGGGGGCCCTATACGAGCAGTACTTC. It yields the protein CASSVDPWEGALYEQYF.

The chain couples TRBV7-9 to TRBJ1-2, with a tentative D call TRBD1 (6 bases). V was cut by 3 bases and J by 3 bases, with 11 bases left in between. The germline V gene has CDR1 SEHNR and CDR2 FQNEAQ (reference sequence). This CDR3 contains 14 residues. The CDR3 nucleotides read TGTGCCAGCAGCTTTATTGAGGGGGACTATGGCTACACCTTC. Protein sequence: CASSFIEGDYGYTF. The variable domain in full, with the rest retrieved from reference TRBV7-9 and TRBJ1-2, is DTGVSQNPRHKITKRGQNVTFRCDPISEHNRLYWYRQTLGQGPEFLTYFQNEAQLEKSRLLSDRFSAERPKGSFSTLEIQRTEQGDSAMYLCASSFIEGDYGYTFGSGTRLTVV.

This chain links TRBV4-1 with TRBJ2-1; 9 nucleotides align to TRBD2. The CDR3 sequence is 16 residues long. The J segment lost 9 bases and the V segment lost 1 base, leaving 10 bases of the junction unmatched. The germline gives CDR1 MGHRA, CDR2 YSYEKL. In nucleotides, the CDR3 is TGCGCCAGCAGCCAAGCGACTAGCGGAGGGTCACGTGAGCAGTTCTTC. It codes for CASSQATSGGSREQFF.

V is TRBV6-2 or TRBV6-3 and J is TRBJ2-3, with D possibly matching TRBD1 (6 bases). From germline, CDR1 is MNHEY and CDR2 SVGEGT. CDR3 size: 16 residues. Trimming took 6 bases from V and 4 from J, leaving 20 bases between them. The CDR3 protein is CASSRLGATIADTQYF. The CDR3, as DNA: TGTGCCAGCAGCCGTTTGGGGGCAACGATCGCAGATACGCAGTATTTT.

This clonotype occurred a few times. The chain combines TRBV7-9 with TRBJ2-5; D is ambiguous. CDR3 size: 14 residues. V lost 5 bases to trimming and J lost 2 bases, with 12 bases between them. The V gene's germline CDR1 is SEHNR and CDR2 FQNEAQ (reference sequence). The CDR3 DNA sequence: TGTGCCAGCAGCCGCCGGACCCTACAAGAGACCCAGTACTTC. Translated, it gives CASSRRTLQETQYF.

A few counts support this clonotype. The chain combines TRBV6-2 or TRBV6-3 with TRBJ2-6, with TRBD1 matching over 7 bases. With V trimmed by 5 bases and J by 0 bases, 4 bases remained unmatched. CDR3 length: 16 residues. CDR1 and CDR2 from the germline V gene are MNHEY and SVGEGT. CDR3 protein: CASSGTAISGANVLTF. The CDR3 region has the DNA TGTGCCAGCAGTGGGACAGCGATCTCTGGGGCCAACGTCCTGACTTTC.

This chain links TRBV12-3 or TRBV12-4 with TRBJ1-5; maybe TRBD1 (6 bases). The CDR3 runs 15 residues. V lost 5 bases, J lost 6 bases, and 17 bases lay in between. The CDR3 DNA reads as TGTGCCAGCAGTGCCCGCGGCGGGGGCCCTCAGCCCCAGCATTTT. It codes for CASSARGGGPQPQHF.

The rearrangement joins TRBV9 to TRBJ2-1; D remains ambiguous. The CDR3 length is 14 residues. V gave up 4 bases and J gave up 0 bases, with 8 bases separating them. Germline V gene sequence: CDR1 SGDLS, CDR2 YYNGEE. The CDR3 DNA reads as TGTGCCAGCAGCTCCTCCTTCTCCTACAATGAGCAGTTCTTC. This codes for CASSSSFSYNEQFF.

The chain's CDR3 is CASSFAGADGYTF. CDR3 bases: TGTGCCAGCAGTTTTGCAGGGGCGGATGGCTACACCTTC. This sequence joins TRBV28 and TRBJ1-2; maybe TRBD1 (6 bases). V was trimmed by 3 bases and J by 6 bases, leaving 11 bases between them. This CDR3 has 13 amino acids. Germline CDR1 is MDHEN and CDR2 is SYDVKM.

The V gene is TRBV9, the J gene TRBJ2-1, with a tentative D call TRBD2 (5 bases). CDR1 and CDR2 from the germline V gene are SGDLS and YYNGEE. Trimming took off 2 bases at V and 10 bases at J, with 19 bases between the two ends. The CDR3 runs to 15 residues. CDR3 protein: CASSVVGGLQEEQFF. In nucleotides, the CDR3 is TGTGCCAGCAGCGTTGTCGGCGGGTTGCAGGAAGAGCAGTTCTTC.

This chain uses TRBV7-9 with TRBJ2-7; D is possibly TRBD2 (6 bases). V was pared by 5 bases and J by 3 bases, with 14 bases between. This CDR3 contains 14 residues. CDR1 SEHNR and CDR2 FQNEAQ come from the germline V gene (reference sequence). CDR3 sequence (DNA): TGTGCCAGCAGCACTACCGGGACTTACTACGAGCAGTACTTC. Residues: CASSTTGTYYEQYF.

This rearrangement joins TRBV5-1 to TRBJ2-4, with D tentatively TRBD1 (5 bases). The germline CDR1 and CDR2 sequences are SGHRS and YFSETQ. CDR3 length: 13 residues. The V gene lost 0 bases and the J gene lost 16 bases, with 17 bases spanning the gap. CDR3 nucleotide sequence: TGCGCCAGCAGCTTGGACGGCAGGGCGCTGTCTTACTTC. Translating gives CASSLDGRALSYF.

The V gene is TRBV29-1, the J gene TRBJ2-5, with 8 bases fitting TRBD2. In germline, CDR1 is SQVTM, CDR2 ANQGSEA. The V and J ends lost 3 bases and 2 bases, in that order; junction bases with no gene match: 5. The CDR3 contains 14 residues. The CDR3 is CSVEFSGIQETQYF. Here the CDR3 DNA reads TGCAGCGTTGAGTTTAGCGGGATACAAGAGACCCAGTACTTC.

The chain is built from TRBV20-1 and TRBJ1-5, with D maybe TRBD1 (5 bases). Trimming cost V 3 bases and J 4 bases, with 16 bases left between them. Germline V gives CDR1 DFQATT, CDR2 SNEGSKA (reference sequence). The CDR3 consists of 15 residues. CDR3 in amino acids: CSASTSGPLNQPQHF. For the CDR3, the DNA is TGCAGTGCTAGCACTTCAGGGCCGCTTAATCAGCCCCAGCATTTT.

The chain employs TRBV7-2 and TRBJ2-4; D remains ambiguous. The J call could be wrong; TRBJ2-7 is a better fit for the DNA end. The CDR3 consists of 15 residues. The germline V gene encodes CDR1 SGHTA and CDR2 FQGNSA. Here the CDR3 reads CASSLRVGWAGEQYF. In nucleotides, the CDR3 is TGTGCCAGCAGCTTGCGCGTAGGATGGGCAGGCGAGCAGTACTTC.

This chain links TRBV25-1 with TRBJ2-1; TRBD1 or TRBD2 may be the D gene (6 bases each). Between the trimmed V and J ends, which lost 3 bases and 5 bases, there was a span of 17 bases. Germline loops: CDR1 MGHDK, CDR2 SYGVNS. CDR3 length: 16 residues. The CDR3 loop is CASSDLRLGGNNEQFF. CDR3 coding DNA: TGTGCCAGCAGTGATCTAAGACTCGGGGGCAACAATGAGCAGTTCTTC. Full variable domain (remainder filled in from reference TRBV25-1 and TRBJ2-1): EADIYQTPRYLVIGTGKKITLECSQTMGHDKMYWYQQDPGMELHLIHYSYGVNSTEKGDLSSESTVSRIRTEHFPLTLESARPSHTSQYLCASSDLRLGGNNEQFFGPGTRLTVL.

This clonotype has only a few counts. The chain recombines TRBV4-1 with TRBJ2-3; tentatively, D is TRBD1 (5 bases). The germline gives CDR1 MGHRA, CDR2 YSYEKL. V dropped 0 bases and J dropped 4 bases, with 26 bases sitting between them. This CDR3 has 20 residues. This CDR3 reads CASSQDLAVRWGSSADTQYF. The DNA for the CDR3 is TGCGCCAGCAGCCAAGATCTGGCCGTCCGGTGGGGCTCGAGCGCAGATACGCAGTATTTT.

V usage is TRBV20-1 and J usage is TRBJ2-5; tentative D call: TRBD2 (5 bases). The DNA end lines up better with TRBJ2-7; the J call may be wrong. This CDR3 contains 13 residues. CDR1 and CDR2 from the germline V gene are DFQATT and SNEGSKA (reference sequence). CDR3 nucleotides: TGCAGTGCTAGTTCAACCCGGGACTACGAGCAGTACTTC. As protein: CSASSTRDYEQYF.

This clonotype occurred a few times. The chain carries TRBV12-3 or TRBV12-4 and TRBJ2-1; tentatively, D is TRBD2 (5 bases). V was trimmed by 6 bases and J by 3 bases, leaving 15 bases between them. The CDR3 length is 15 residues. CDR3: CASSPGVSVYNEQFF. CDR3 DNA: TGTGCCAGCAGCCCCGGGGTCTCCGTCTACAATGAGCAGTTCTTC.

The V and J genes are TRBV7-6 and TRBJ2-3; 13 bases are shared with TRBD2. Germline V gene sequence: CDR1 SGHVS, CDR2 FNYEAQ. The CDR3 length is 19 residues. V shed 6 bases and J 1 base; nucleotides not matched to a gene: 13. Here the CDR3 reads CASSPRTSGSPHGTDTQYF. The CDR3 DNA sequence: TGTGCCAGCAGTCCACGGACTAGCGGGAGTCCGCATGGCACAGATACGCAGTATTTT.

This chain connects TRBV27 to TRBJ2-7; D gene uncertain. The germline V gene encodes CDR1 MNHEY and CDR2 SMNVEV (reference sequence). The length of the CDR3 is 16 residues. V lost 3 bases and J 1 base, leaving 16 bases between the germline ends. This chain's CDR3 is CASSLAGPDQSYEQYF. As DNA, the CDR3 is TGTGCCAGCAGTTTGGCCGGGCCCGACCAATCCTACGAGCAGTACTTC.

This chain links TRBV7-2 with TRBJ2-3; D call uncertain. Germline V gives CDR1 SGHTA, CDR2 FQGNSA. V gave up 5 bases and J gave up 2 bases, with 14 bases separating them. The CDR3 is 15 amino acids. The CDR3, as DNA: TGTGCCAGCAGCCGCGATCGGCACCCCACAGATACGCAGTATTTT. Translation gives CASSRDRHPTDTQYF.